The next 8 T cell receptor beta chains were all read from a single sample in a study of T cells in Graves' hyperthyroidism and ophthalmopathy. RNA transcripts were the template for amplifying TCR beta CDR3 regions. First-round RT-PCR with HTBI primers amplified the TCR CDR3 region. TCRdb itself ran the multiplex PCR reads through MiXCR, one entry per CDR3 protein. The sample consists of hundreds of thousands of distinct CDR3 sequences, 15% to 18% of them appearing once. Sequencing was carried out using blood. The receptors here all came from a woman between 18 and 29 years old with Graves' hyperthyroidism.

The genes are TRBV19 and TRBJ2-3; 9 nucleotides match TRBD2. Losses at the gene ends were 4 bases for V and 0 bases for J; bases not matched to a gene: 14. The CDR3 has 19 residues. Germline values: CDR1 LNHDA, CDR2 SQIVND (reference sequence). CDR3 sequence: CASSNEAGGLRVSTDTQYF. CDR3 nucleotides: TGTGCCAGTAGTAACGAAGCGGGGGGCCTTCGGGTGAGCACAGATACGCAGTATTTT.

The table lists this clonotype with many counts. This chain connects TRBV20-1 to TRBJ1-2; D possibly corresponds to TRBD1 (6 bases). Looked up from germline, CDR1 is DFQATT and CDR2 is SNEGSKA (reference sequence). Trimming removed 6 bases from V and 0 bases from J, with 17 bases in between. CDR3 size: 15 residues. CDR3 loop: CSARGGTTANYGYTF. The CDR3 DNA reads as TGCAGTGCCCGAGGGGGGACGACAGCTAACTATGGCTACACCTTC.

Many counts were recorded for this clonotype. The J gene is TRBJ2-7, the V gene TRBV18; D gene unclear. The CDR3 has 16 amino acids. Germline loops: CDR1 KGHSH, CDR2 LQKENI. The V end was cut by 0 bases, the J end by 2 bases, with 14 bases between. Here the CDR3 DNA reads TGTGCCAGCTCACCACCAAATAATCCGCGAACCTACGAGCAGTACTTC. Residues: CASSPPNNPRTYEQYF.

V and J are TRBV9 and TRBJ2-1; D gene unclear. The CDR3 is 15 residues long. Germline CDR1 and CDR2: SGDLS and YYNGEE. V was cut by 4 bases and J by 5 bases, with 16 bases left in between. The CDR3 DNA is TGTGCCAGCAGCCACGCCGGGTCCACGAACAATGAGCAGTTCTTC. Its translation is CASSHAGSTNNEQFF.

About this clonotype: A much bigger clone sits one base away, suggesting this may be a read error. The V gene is TRBV2, the J gene TRBJ1-4; 7 bases agree with TRBD1. CDR1 is SNHLY and CDR2 is FYNNEI in the germline V gene. This CDR3 comprises 14 residues. The DNA for the CDR3 is TGTGCCAGCAGTGAGGTGACAGGGAGGGAAAAACTGCTTTTT. Protein sequence: CASSEVTGREKLLF.

This clonotype has a count of ten or more. V gene TRBV5-5 combines with J gene TRBJ2-3, with 10 bases lining up with TRBD1. This CDR3 contains 15 residues. Germline V lookup: CDR1 SGHKS, CDR2 YYEKEE (reference sequence). The V and J ends lost 1 base and 4 bases, in that order; junction bases with no gene match: 3. This chain's CDR3 is CASSLWDRGADTQYF. For the CDR3, the DNA is TGTGCCAGCAGCTTGTGGGACAGGGGTGCAGATACGCAGTATTTT.

The table lists this clonotype with many counts. The genes are TRBV5-8 and TRBJ1-5; perhaps TRBD1 as D (5 bases). The ends were cut back, 1 base at V and 0 bases at J, with 11 bases in the middle. Germline-derived CDR1 and CDR2 are SGHTS and YDEGEE. The CDR3 is 16 residues long. CDR3 amino acids: CASSLITTDSNQPQHF. The CDR3 DNA is TGTGCCAGCAGCTTGATAACGACAGATAGCAATCAGCCCCAGCATTTT.

This clonotype was found many times. This chain uses TRBV28 with TRBJ1-4, with D possibly TRBD1 on 6 matching bases. V was trimmed by 3 bases and J by 8 bases, leaving 16 bases between them. Germline V lookup: CDR1 MDHEN, CDR2 SYDVKM. The CDR3 totals 15 residues. DNA for the CDR3: TGTGCCAGCAGTTTGTCCCGACGGGGGGCGGAAAAACTGTTTTTT. The encoded protein is CASSLSRRGAEKLFF.